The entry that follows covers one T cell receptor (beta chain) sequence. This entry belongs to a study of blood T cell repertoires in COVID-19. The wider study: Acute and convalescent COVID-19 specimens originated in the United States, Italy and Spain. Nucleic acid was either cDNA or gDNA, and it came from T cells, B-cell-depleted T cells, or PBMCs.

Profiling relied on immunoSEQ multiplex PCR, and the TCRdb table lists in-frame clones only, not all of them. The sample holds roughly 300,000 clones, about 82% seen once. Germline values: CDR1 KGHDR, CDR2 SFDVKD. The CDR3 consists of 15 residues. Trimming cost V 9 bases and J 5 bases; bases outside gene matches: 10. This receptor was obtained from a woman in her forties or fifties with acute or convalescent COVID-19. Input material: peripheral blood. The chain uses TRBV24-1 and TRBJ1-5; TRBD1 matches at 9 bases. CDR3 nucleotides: TGTGCCACCCATGTCGGGGGACAGGGAGATCAGCCCCAGCATTTT. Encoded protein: CATHVGGQGDQPQHF.